The 13 T cell receptor beta chains in this list originate from one sample, sequenced in a study of PD-1 blockade in classical Hodgkin lymphoma. Every patient was affected by relapse after autologous stem cell transplantation, while exposure to brentuximab vedotin was not uniform. The protocol was immunoSEQ multiplex PCR, while the TCRdb copy is restricted to in-frame clones and leaves out a portion. The table includes roughly 20,000 clones, around 84% detected once. The input for sequencing was peripheral blood mononuclear cells (PBMCs), taken at baseline. Source of these receptors: a human donor with classical Hodgkin lymphoma.

This rearrangement joins TRBV9 to TRBJ1-5; D is undetermined. This CDR3 contains 15 residues. Germline loops: CDR1 SGDLS, CDR2 YYNGEE. The V end lost 0 bases, the J end lost 0 bases, and 7 bases lay between the germline ends. This CDR3 reads CASSVAADSNQPQHF. The CDR3 bases are TGTGCCAGCAGCGTAGCCGCGGATAGCAATCAGCCCCAGCATTTT.

V gene TRBV11-2 combines with J gene TRBJ2-3, with D maybe TRBD2 (7 bases). CDR1 is SGHAT and CDR2 is FQNNGV in the germline V gene. The CDR3 runs 17 residues. V was shortened by 0 bases and J by 4 bases, with 17 bases between the two germline ends. The DNA of the CDR3 is TGTGCCAGCAGCTTAGATACGAGGGGGGGTCGGGCAGATACGCAGTATTTT. This sequence encodes CASSLDTRGGRADTQYF. Based on the CDR3 plus reference TRBV11-2 and TRBJ2-3, the full variable domain is EAGVAQSPRYKIIEKRQSVAFWCNPISGHATLYWYQQILGQGPKLLIQFQNNGVVDDSQLPKDRFSAERLKGVDSTLKIQPAKLEDSAVYLCASSLDTRGGRADTQYFGPGTRLTVL.

The chain uses TRBV28 and TRBJ2-2; D remains ambiguous. Trimming took 5 bases from V and 2 from J, leaving 9 bases between them. The CDR3 has 14 amino acids. Germline V CDR1 and CDR2: MDHEN, SYDVKM. Here the CDR3 reads CASSPLPNTGELFF. The CDR3 DNA reads as TGTGCCAGCAGTCCCCTGCCCAACACCGGGGAGCTGTTTTTT.

This rearrangement joins TRBV5-1 to TRBJ2-7; possible D gene TRBD1, 6 bases. Germline CDR1 reads SGHRS; CDR2 reads YFSETQ. The CDR3 covers 15 residues. V lost 0 bases to trimming and J lost 0 bases, with 10 bases between them. The CDR3 region has the DNA TGCGCCAGCAGCTTGGGGCAGGGGCCCTCCTACGAGCAGTACTTC. Its protein is CASSLGQGPSYEQYF. The variable domain in full, with the rest retrieved from reference TRBV5-1 and TRBJ2-7, is KAGVTQTPRYLIKTRGQQVTLSCSPISGHRSVSWYQQTPGQGLQFLFEYFSETQRNKGNFPGRFSGRQFSNSRSEMNVSTLELGDSALYLCASSLGQGPSYEQYFGPGTRLTVT.

This clone was seen more than once but under ten times. The chain has TRBV5-4 and TRBJ2-7; TRBD2 agrees at 7 bases. Germline CDR1 reads SGHNT; CDR2 reads YYREEE (reference sequence). This CDR3 is 15 amino acids long. V lost 0 bases and J lost 2; bases outside the gene matches: 5. The CDR3 region is CASSLGRGEAYEQYF. CDR3 sequence (DNA): TGTGCCAGCAGCTTGGGTCGGGGGGAAGCCTACGAGCAGTACTTC.

This sequence joins TRBV15 and TRBJ2-3; TRBD2 aligns across 12 bases. There are 17 residues in the CDR3. Germline V gene sequence: CDR1 LNHNV, CDR2 YYDKDF (reference sequence). V dropped 0 bases and J dropped 6; count of bases not matched to a gene: 7. The CDR3 sequence is CATSRDYLAGGLDTQYF. The CDR3 region has the DNA TGTGCCACCAGCAGAGATTACCTAGCGGGGGGGCTGGATACGCAGTATTTT.

This chain joins TRBV28 and TRBJ1-6; possible D gene TRBD1, 5 bases. Germline V lookup: CDR1 MDHEN, CDR2 SYDVKM. Trimming took 5 bases from V and 9 from J, leaving 14 bases between them. The CDR3 is 14 amino acids. The CDR3 spells CASSRRDSGSPLHF. DNA of the CDR3: TGTGCCAGCAGTCGCCGGGACTCGGGTTCACCCCTCCACTTT. Together with reference TRBV28 and TRBJ1-6, the CDR3 gives the full variable domain: DVKVTQSSRYLVKRTGEKVFLECVQDMDHENMFWYRQDPGLGLRLIYFSYDVKMKEKGDIPEGYSVSREKKERFSLILESASTNQTSMYLCASSRRDSGSPLHFGNGTRLTVT.

V usage is TRBV19 and J usage is TRBJ1-5; 8 bases match TRBD1. V was pared by 8 bases and J by 3 bases, with 6 bases of the junction left unmatched. The germline gives CDR1 LNHDA, CDR2 SQIVND (reference sequence). CDR3 length: 14 amino acids. The DNA of the CDR3 is TGTGCCAGTGCACAGGGGGAGCTCAATCAGCCCCAGCATTTT. This encodes CASAQGELNQPQHF.

This clone was seen only once. This chain links TRBV10-3 with TRBJ1-1; D is unresolved. Trimming pared 0 bases from V and 3 bases from J, leaving 14 bases between. This CDR3 is built from 16 residues. CDR1 is ENHRY, CDR2 SYGVKD, per germline. CDR3 nucleotide sequence: TGTGCCATCAGTGAGTCGACAAGGACCTCTTACACTGAAGCTTTCTTT. It encodes CAISESTRTSYTEAFF.

The V and J genes are TRBV4-1 and TRBJ1-1; 8 bases are a match to TRBD1. V lost 8 bases and J lost 0; bases outside the gene matches: 2. Germline CDR1 and CDR2: MGHRA and YSYEKL. This CDR3 is 13 amino acids long. CDR3 nucleotide sequence: TGCGCCAGCGGGGACAGGCTGAACACTGAAGCTTTCTTT. It translates to CASGDRLNTEAFF.

Comment on this clone: Compared with germline, one end of the junction differs, possibly owing to a read error. This chain joins TRBV4-3 and TRBJ2-3, with TRBD2 matching 8 bases. This CDR3 contains 15 residues. Germline V gives CDR1 LGHNA, CDR2 YSLEER. The CDR3, as DNA: TGCGCCAGCAACCAAGGAATCGGGGGGGACGATACGCAGTATTTT. Its protein is CASNQGIGGDDTQYF.

This clone has more than one count but fewer than ten. The chain is built from TRBV5-6 and TRBJ1-1, with a possible D match to TRBD1 (5 bases). Germline CDR1 and CDR2: SGHDT and YYEEEE. V was pared by 0 bases and J by 4 bases, with 7 bases between. The CDR3 has 13 residues. In nucleotides, the CDR3 is TGTGCCAGCAGCTTGGGCAGGGCCACTGAAGCTTTCTTT. This encodes CASSLGRATEAFF. The full variable domain, its missing parts supplied by reference TRBV5-6 and TRBJ1-1, is DAGVTQSPTHLIKTRGQQVTLRCSPKSGHDTVSWYQQALGQGPQFIFQYYEEEERQRGNFPDRFSGHQFPNYSSELNVNALLLGDSALYLCASSLGRATEAFFGQGTRLTVV.

The chain couples TRBV4-3 to TRBJ1-1; D remains unclear. Trimming took 1 base from V and 9 from J, leaving 6 bases between them. This CDR3 is 11 amino acids long. Per germline, CDR1 LGHNA and CDR2 YSLEER. The CDR3 loop reads CASSQGFKAFF. The CDR3 DNA sequence: TGCGCCAGCAGCCAAGGCTTTAAAGCTTTCTTT.